Listed here is a single TCR beta chain. These data originate in a study of blood T cell repertoires in COVID-19. For the study at large: The samples span acute and convalescent COVID-19 from the United States, Italy and Spain. Nucleic acid was either cDNA or gDNA, and it came from T cells, B-cell-depleted T cells, or PBMCs.

V was pared by 6 bases and J by 3 bases, with 11 bases of the junction left unmatched. CDR3 length: 16 residues. Per the germline V gene, CDR1 is ENHRY and CDR2 is SYGVKD. Authors' data handling: Scientists estimated how many nucleated cells there were by amplifying reference gene primers. Sequencing was performed with immunoSEQ multiplex PCR; in TCRdb, only in-frame clones are kept and a portion is missing. The V and J calls and clone size are taken from that table; D and trimming were inferred from the DNA. The sample has fewer than 200,000 clones; about 87% are singletons. The sequenced sample was peripheral blood. The rearrangement joins TRBV10-3 to TRBJ2-3, with 8 bases matching TRBD2. This TCR derives from a man between 60 and 75 years old with acute or convalescent COVID-19. As DNA, the CDR3 is TGTGCCATCAGCCTGAGAGCGGGAGAAGGAACAGATACGCAGTATTTT. As protein: CAISLRAGEGTDTQYF.